The next 4 T cell receptor beta chains were all read from a single sample in a study of T cells expressing NK-cell markers. One entry per CDR3 protein, without DNA, is what TCRdb gives after re-calling the 5' RACE reads. The data show over 200,000 distinct CDR3 sequences, and the top ten clones hold about 0.39%. Specimen: blood T cells: a sorted CD56 or NKG2C T cell subset, CD4+ or CD8+ T cells, or bulk PBMC T cells (not recorded which). Every receptor here comes from a man aged 18 to 29 in good health.

V usage is TRBV19 and J usage is TRBJ2-7; TCRdb's D gene call, TRBD2, goes unchecked for lack of DNA. Germline V gives CDR1 LNHDA, CDR2 SQIVND (reference sequence). This CDR3 is built from 16 residues. This CDR3 reads CASSIMFGSGTYEQYF.

J is TRBJ1-6 and V is TRBV10-3. The CDR3 contains 14 residues. Per the germline V gene, CDR1 is ENHRY and CDR2 is SYGVKD. CDR3: CAISEALNNSPLHF.

The chain has TRBV12-5 and TRBJ2-1; TCRdb indicates TRBD2, and absent DNA this call remains unverified. The CDR3 sequence is 16 residues long. Germline V gives CDR1 LGHNT, CDR2 FRNRAP. Here the CDR3 reads CASGLVSGRAHNEQFF.

The V call is TRBV20-1, the J call TRBJ2-2; TCRdb selects TRBD1, and the lack of DNA leaves this call unchecked. Germline V lookup: CDR1 DFQATT, CDR2 SNEGSKA (reference sequence). This CDR3 region has 12 residues. The CDR3 region is CSASRGGGELFF.